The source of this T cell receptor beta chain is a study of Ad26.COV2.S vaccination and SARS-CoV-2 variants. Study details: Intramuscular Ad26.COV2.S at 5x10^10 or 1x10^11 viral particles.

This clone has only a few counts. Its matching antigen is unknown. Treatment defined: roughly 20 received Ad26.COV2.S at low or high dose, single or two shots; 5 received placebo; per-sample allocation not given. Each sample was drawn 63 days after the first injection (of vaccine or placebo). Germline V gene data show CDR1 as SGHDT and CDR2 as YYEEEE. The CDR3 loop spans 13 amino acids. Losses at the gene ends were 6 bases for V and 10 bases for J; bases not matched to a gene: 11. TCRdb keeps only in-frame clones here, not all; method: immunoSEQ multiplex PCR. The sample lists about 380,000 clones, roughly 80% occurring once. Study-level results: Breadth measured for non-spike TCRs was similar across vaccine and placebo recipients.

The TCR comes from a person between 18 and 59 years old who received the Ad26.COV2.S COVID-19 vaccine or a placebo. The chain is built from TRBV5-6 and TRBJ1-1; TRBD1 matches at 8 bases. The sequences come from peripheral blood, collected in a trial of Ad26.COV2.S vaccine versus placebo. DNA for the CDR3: TGTGCCAGCAACTTAGGCAGGGGGCGGGTAGCTTTCTTT. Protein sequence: CASNLGRGRVAFF.